The source of this TCR beta chain is a study of CD8 T cells in ankylosing spondylitis. The CDR3 loop spans 15 amino acids. Per germline, CDR1 LGHDT and CDR2 YNNKEL (reference sequence). V was trimmed by 1 base and J by 3 bases, leaving 13 bases between them. As the method for making TCR beta libraries, quantitative 5'-RACE with molecular barcodes was used. TCRdb called the 5' RACE reads again in MiXCR, with one record for every CDR3 protein. The data hold around 220,000 distinct CDR3 sequences, with 10% to 13% observed a single time. This receptor was obtained from a male donor with ankylosing spondylitis or in good health (not recorded which). The rearrangement links TRBV3-1 to TRBJ2-7, with D unresolved. Sequenced sample: blood, either unsorted or a sorted T cell fraction (not recorded which). The CDR3, as DNA: TGTGCCAGCAGCCAAGGGCAGCAGCTAAACTACGAGCAGTACTTC. As protein: CASSQGQQLNYEQYF.